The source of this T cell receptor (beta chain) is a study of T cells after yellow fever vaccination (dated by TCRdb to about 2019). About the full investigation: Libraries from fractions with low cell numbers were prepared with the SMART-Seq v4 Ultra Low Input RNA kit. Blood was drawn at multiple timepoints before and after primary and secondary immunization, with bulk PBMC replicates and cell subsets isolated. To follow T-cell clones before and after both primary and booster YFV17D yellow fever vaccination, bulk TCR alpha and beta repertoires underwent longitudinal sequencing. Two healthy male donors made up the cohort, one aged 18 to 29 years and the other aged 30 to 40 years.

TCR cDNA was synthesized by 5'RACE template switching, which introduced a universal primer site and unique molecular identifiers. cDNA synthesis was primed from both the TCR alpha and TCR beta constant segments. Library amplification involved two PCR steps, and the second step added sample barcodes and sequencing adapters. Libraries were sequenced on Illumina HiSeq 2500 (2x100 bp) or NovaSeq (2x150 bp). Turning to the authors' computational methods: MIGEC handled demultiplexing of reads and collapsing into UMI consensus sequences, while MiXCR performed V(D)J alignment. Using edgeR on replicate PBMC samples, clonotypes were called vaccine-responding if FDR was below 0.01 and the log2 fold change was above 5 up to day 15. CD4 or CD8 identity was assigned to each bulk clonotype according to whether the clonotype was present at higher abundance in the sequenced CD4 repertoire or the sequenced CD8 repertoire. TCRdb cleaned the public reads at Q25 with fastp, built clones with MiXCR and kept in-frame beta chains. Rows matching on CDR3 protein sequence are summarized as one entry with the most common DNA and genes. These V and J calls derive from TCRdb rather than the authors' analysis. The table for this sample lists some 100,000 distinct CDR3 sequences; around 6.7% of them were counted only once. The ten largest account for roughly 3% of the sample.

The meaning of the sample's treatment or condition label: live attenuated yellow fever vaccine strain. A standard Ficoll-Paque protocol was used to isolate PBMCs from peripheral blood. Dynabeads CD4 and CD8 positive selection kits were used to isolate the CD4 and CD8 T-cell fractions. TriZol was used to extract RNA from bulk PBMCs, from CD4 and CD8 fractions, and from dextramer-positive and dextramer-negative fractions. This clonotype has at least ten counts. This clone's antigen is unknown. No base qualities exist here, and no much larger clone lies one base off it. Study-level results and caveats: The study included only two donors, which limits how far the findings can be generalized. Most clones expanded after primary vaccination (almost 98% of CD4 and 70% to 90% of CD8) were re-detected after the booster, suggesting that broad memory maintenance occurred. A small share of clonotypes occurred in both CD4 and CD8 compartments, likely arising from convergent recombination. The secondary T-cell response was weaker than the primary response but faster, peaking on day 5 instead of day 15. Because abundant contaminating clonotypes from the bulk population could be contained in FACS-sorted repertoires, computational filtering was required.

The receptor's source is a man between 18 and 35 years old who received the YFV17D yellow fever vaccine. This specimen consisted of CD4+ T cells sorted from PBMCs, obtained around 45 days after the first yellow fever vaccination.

The CDR3: CASSLEGRGNEQFF. The DNA is TGTGCCAGCAGCTTAGAGGGCAGGGGGAATGAGCAGTTCTTC. The chain joins TRBV7-2 to TRBJ2-1, with 7 bases in between that match TRBD1. The CDR3 goes from the cysteine to the phenylalanine over 14 residues. Just CDR3 DNA is preserved here, 42 bases in frame from base 1. V ends up 1 base short and J 7 bases short, with an unmatched junction base count of 4. CDR1 and CDR2, looked up from the germline V gene, are SGHTA and FQGNSA.